The rows below give T cell receptor beta chains drawn from one sample of a study of human thymus T cells. The data were produced by immunoSEQ multiplex PCR, yet TCRdb's version contains in-frame clones alone and is incomplete. The sample shows tens of thousands of clones, 85% to 95% of them seen only once. The sample comprised thymus tissue. The receptors were gathered from a girl under three years old with a congenital heart defect but otherwise immunologically healthy. CDR3s include the opening cysteine and the closing phenylalanine or tryptophan.

V gene	J gene	CDR3 protein
TRBV5-1	TRBJ2-5	CASSFSGCETQYF
TRBV28	TRBJ1-1	CASSLTGWNTEAFF
TRBV28	TRBJ2-7	CASAWTVSSYEQYF
TRBV28	TRBJ2-7	CASSPRDRGLFEQYF
TRBV2	TRBJ2-7	CASLGDRVRYEQYF
TRBV29-1	TRBJ2-1	CSAPKREESNEQFF
TRBV5-6	TRBJ2-5	CASSFSGGSETQYF
TRBV5-1	TRBJ2-5	CASSRAEGETQYF
TRBV18	TRBJ2-4	CASSPPTTTSRLLAKNIQYF
TRBV21-1	TRBJ1-5	CASNADKGARQPQHF
TRBV4-1	TRBJ1-4	CASSQSPENEKLFF
TRBV6-5	TRBJ2-7	CASSPGRRMYEQYF
TRBV19	TRBJ1-5	CATQGQGAGQPQHF
TRBV5-4	TRBJ2-2	CASSFEQGADTGELFF
TRBV6-1	TRBJ1-4	CASSEAGSTNEKLFF
TRBV9	TRBJ2-5	CASSASGQGRKETQYF
TRBV14	TRBJ2-7	CASSQDVALSSYEQYF
TRBV4-1	TRBJ2-6	CASSGAGARSLSGANVLTF
TRBV5-4	TRBJ2-7	CASSLRDRPFYEQYF
TRBV28	TRBJ1-2	CASSLGGTGGFGYTF